Sequencing of this TCR beta chain was carried out in a study of T-cell reconstitution after alpha-beta-depleted transplantation in children. The study, taken as a whole, reports: In patients about two months after transplant, alpha-beta T cells reportedly arose from several hundred expanded graft clones.

This clonotype was counted ten times or more. Its antigen is still unknown. TCRbeta library preparation incorporated unique molecular identifiers. TCRdb re-called the PCR reads with MiXCR, one entry per CDR3 protein. The profile covers 250,000 to 300,000 distinct CDR3 sequences, with 10% appearing a single time and about 8% taken by the ten largest. CDR3 length: 15 amino acids. V was clipped by 1 base and J by 2 bases; unmatched bases: 3. Germline V gives CDR1 LNHNV, CDR2 YYDKDF (reference sequence). The receptor's source is a boy under two years old with acute myeloid leukemia, due to receive a stem cell transplant. The specimen comprised PBMCs, sampled before TCRalphabeta/CD19-depleted stem cell transplant. The chain carries TRBV15 and TRBJ1-1; 8 nucleotides line up with TRBD1. The CDR3 region has the DNA TGTGCCACCAGCAGAGGGACAGGGATCAACACTGAAGCTTTCTTT. Its translation is CATSRGTGINTEAFF.